A single T cell receptor (beta chain) is shown here with its context. Its antigen is not known. It was the roughly 130-subject validation cohort, separate from the roughly 700-subject first cohort, to which the donors belonged. The germline V gene encodes CDR1 MNHEY and CDR2 SVGAGI. V dropped 0 bases and J dropped 4 bases, with 10 bases sitting between them. CDR3 length: 15 residues. This entry comes from a study of cytomegalovirus exposure and HLA in healthy donors. Some clones are missing from TCRdb's copy, which holds only in-frame ones; the method was immunoSEQ multiplex PCR. Seen here are 160,000 or so clones, 85% to 90% observed once, and the top ten hold more than 1.2%. Findings of the study overall: Investigators reported 150 to 200 TCR beta chains as tied to cytomegalovirus. As confirmed in vitro, a few CMV-associated chains were specific for CMV antigens.

The gene calls are TRBV6-5 and TRBJ2-1; D unclear. Sequenced: PBMCs. The sequence was obtained from a woman aged 25-40 years in good health and CMV-seronegative. The CDR3 region is CASSYSTSTYNEQFF. CDR3 nucleotides: TGTGCCAGCAGTTACTCGACCTCGACTTACAATGAGCAGTTCTTC.